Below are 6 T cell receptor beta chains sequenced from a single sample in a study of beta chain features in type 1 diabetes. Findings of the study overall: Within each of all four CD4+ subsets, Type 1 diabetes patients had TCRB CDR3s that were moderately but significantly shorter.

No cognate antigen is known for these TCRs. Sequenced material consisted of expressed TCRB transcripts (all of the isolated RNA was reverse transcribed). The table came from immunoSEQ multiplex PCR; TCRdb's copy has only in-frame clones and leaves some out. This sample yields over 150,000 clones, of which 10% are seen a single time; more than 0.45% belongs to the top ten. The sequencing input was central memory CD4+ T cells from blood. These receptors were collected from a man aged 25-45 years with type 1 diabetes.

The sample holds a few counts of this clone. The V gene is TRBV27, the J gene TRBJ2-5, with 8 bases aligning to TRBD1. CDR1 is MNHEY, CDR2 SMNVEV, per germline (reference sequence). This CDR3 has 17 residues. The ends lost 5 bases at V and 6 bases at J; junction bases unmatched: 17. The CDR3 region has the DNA TGTGCCAGCAGTCCACTGACGCAGGGGGCGGCATGGAAGACCCAGTACTTC. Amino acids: CASSPLTQGAAWKTQYF.

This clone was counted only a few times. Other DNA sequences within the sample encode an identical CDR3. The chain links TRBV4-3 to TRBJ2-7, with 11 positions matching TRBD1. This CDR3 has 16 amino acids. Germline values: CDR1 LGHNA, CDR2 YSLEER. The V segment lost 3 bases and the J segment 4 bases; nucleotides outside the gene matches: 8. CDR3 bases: TGCGCCAGCAGCCAGGGAACCGGGACAGGGGGTTACGAGCAGTACTTC. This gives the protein CASSQGTGTGGYEQYF.

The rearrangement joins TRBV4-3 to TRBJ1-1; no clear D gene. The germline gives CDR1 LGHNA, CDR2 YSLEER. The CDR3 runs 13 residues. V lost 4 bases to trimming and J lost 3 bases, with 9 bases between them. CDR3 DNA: TGCGCCAGCAGCCGCACTGGAGACACTGAAGCTTTCTTT. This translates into CASSRTGDTEAFF.

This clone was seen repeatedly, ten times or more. The CDR3 loop reads CASGTETFYEQYF. Written as DNA, the CDR3 is TGTGCCAGCGGGACAGAAACTTTCTACGAGCAGTACTTC. The chain carries TRBV28 and TRBJ2-7, with 7 bases lining up with TRBD1. The CDR3 consists of 13 residues. Germline V CDR1 and CDR2: MDHEN, SYDVKM. The ends lost 8 bases at V and 3 bases at J; junction bases unmatched: 7.

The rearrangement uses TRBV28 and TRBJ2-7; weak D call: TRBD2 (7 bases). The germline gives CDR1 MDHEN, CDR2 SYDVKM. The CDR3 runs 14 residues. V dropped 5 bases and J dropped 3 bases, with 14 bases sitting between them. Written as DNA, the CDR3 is TGTGCCAGCAGTCGTGGGGGGGCTCTCTACGAGCAGTACTTC. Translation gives CASSRGGALYEQYF.

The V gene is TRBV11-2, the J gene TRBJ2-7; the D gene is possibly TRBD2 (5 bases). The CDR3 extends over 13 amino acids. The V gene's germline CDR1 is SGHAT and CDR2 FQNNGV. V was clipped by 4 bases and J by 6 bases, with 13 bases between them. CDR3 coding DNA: TGTGCCAGCAGCTCCGGGCGGGTGGGCGAGCAGTACTTC. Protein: CASSSGRVGEQYF.